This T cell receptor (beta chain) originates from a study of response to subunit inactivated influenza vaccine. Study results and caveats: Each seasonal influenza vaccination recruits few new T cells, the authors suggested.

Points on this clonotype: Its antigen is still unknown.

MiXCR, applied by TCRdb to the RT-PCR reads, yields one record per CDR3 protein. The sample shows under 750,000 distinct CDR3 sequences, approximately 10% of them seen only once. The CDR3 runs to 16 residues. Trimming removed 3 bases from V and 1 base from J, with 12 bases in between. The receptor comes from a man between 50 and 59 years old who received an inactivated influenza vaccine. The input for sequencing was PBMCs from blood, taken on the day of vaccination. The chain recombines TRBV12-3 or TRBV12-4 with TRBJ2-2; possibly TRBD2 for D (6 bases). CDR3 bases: TGTGCCAGCAGTTTCGGCGCGGGAATGAACACCGGGGAGCTGTTTTTT. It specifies CASSFGAGMNTGELFF.